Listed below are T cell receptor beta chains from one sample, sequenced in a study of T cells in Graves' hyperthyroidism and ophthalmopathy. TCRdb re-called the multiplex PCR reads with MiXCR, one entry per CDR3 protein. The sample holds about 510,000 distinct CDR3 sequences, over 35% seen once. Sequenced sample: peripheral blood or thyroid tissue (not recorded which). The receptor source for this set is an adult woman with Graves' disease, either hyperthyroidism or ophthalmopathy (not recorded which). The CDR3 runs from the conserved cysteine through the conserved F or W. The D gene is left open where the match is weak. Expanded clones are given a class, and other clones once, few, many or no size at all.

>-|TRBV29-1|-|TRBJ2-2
CSGRDGSNTGELFF
TGCAGCGGTCGAGACGGTTCGAACACCGGGGAGCTGTTTTTT
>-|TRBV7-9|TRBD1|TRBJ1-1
CASSKRRGPKDTEAFF
TGTGCCAGCAGCAAGAGGAGGGGGCCAAAAGACACTGAAGCTTTCTTT
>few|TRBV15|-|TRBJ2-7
CATSRAQDRPYEQYF
TGTGCCACCAGCAGGGCACAGGACCGACCCTACGAGCAGTACTTC
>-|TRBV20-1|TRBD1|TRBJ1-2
CSLNRGRINYGYTF
TGCAGTCTTAACAGGGGGCGGATAAACTATGGCTACACCTTC
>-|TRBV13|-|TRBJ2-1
CASSLHAGQGRGYNEQFF
TGTGCCAGCAGCCTACACGCAGGGCAGGGGAGAGGGTACAATGAGCAGTTCTTC
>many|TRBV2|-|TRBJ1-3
CASRETAPSSGNTIYF
TGTGCCAGCAGGGAGACAGCACCTTCCTCTGGAAACACCATATATTTT
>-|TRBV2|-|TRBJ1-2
CASSVGYTF
TGTGCCAGCAGTGTGGGCTACACCTTC
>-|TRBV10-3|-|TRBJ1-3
CAISDLETGNTIYF
TGTGCCATCAGTGACCTGGAAACTGGAAACACCATATATTTT
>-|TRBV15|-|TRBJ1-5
CATSRGTAGAHQPQHF
TGTGCCACCAGCAGAGGGACAGCGGGCGCGCATCAGCCCCAGCATTTT
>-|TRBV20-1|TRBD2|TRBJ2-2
CSASDPAGVGTGELFF
TGCAGTGCTAGCGATCCTGCGGGAGTGGGCACCGGGGAGCTGTTTTTT
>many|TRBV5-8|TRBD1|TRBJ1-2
CASRLGQGSYGYTF
TGTGCCAGCAGGCTGGGACAGGGGAGCTATGGCTACACCTTC
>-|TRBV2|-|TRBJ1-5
CASSEEARRDQPQHF
TGTGCCAGCAGTGAAGAAGCGAGGAGGGATCAGCCCCAGCATTTT
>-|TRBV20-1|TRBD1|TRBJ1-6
CSAARTGASSPLHF
TGCAGTGCTGCACGGACAGGGGCGAGTTCACCCCTCCACTTT
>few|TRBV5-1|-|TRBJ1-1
CASSSRAGEAFF
TGTGCCAGCAGTTCCCGGGCGGGGGAAGCTTTCTTT
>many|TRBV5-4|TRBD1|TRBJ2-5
CASSSGTGVRETQYF
TGTGCCAGCAGCTCCGGGACAGGGGTTCGGGAGACCCAGTACTTC
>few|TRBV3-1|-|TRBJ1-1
CASSHKGEGNTEAFF
TGTGCCAGCAGCCATAAAGGGGAAGGGAACACTGAAGCTTTCTTT
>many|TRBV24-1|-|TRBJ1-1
CATSEWENTEAFF
TGTGCCACCAGTGAGTGGGAGAACACTGAAGCTTTCTTT
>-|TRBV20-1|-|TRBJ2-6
CSARFSISGANVLTF
TGCAGTGCTAGGTTCAGCATCTCTGGGGCCAACGTCCTGACTTTC